The T cell receptor (beta chain) under discussion was sequenced for a study of blood T cell repertoires in COVID-19. Across the study: The study drew acute and convalescent COVID-19 samples from the United States, Italy and Spain. PBMCs, B-cell-depleted T cells, or T cells provided the cDNA or gDNA that made up the material.

Germline-derived CDR1 and CDR2 are LNHDA and SQIVND (reference sequence). V dropped 7 bases and J dropped 2 bases, with 6 bases sitting between them. There are 12 residues in the CDR3. As originally analysed: Nucleated cell number was recorded as an estimate derived from reference gene primer amplification. Assay: immunoSEQ multiplex PCR; the TCRdb copy retains only in-frame clones and omits some. The V and J calls and clone size are taken from that table; D and trimming were inferred from the DNA. Here the sample spans fewer than 250,000 clones, 65% to 80% being singletons. Of note for this clone: In the same sample, other DNA sequences code for this CDR3.

The clonotype comes from a woman aged 45-65 years with acute or convalescent COVID-19. The genes are TRBV19 and TRBJ1-5; D unclear. Sequenced input: peripheral blood. For the CDR3, the DNA is TGTGCCAGTAAAGCCGGCAATCAGCCCCAGCATTTT. Translated, it gives CASKAGNQPQHF. Full variable domain (outside the CDR3, taken from reference TRBV19 and TRBJ1-5): DGGITQSPKYLFRKEGQNVTLSCEQNLNHDAMYWYRQDPGQGLRLIYYSQIVNDFQKGDIAEGYSVSREKKESFPLTVTSAQKNPTAFYLCASKAGNQPQHFGDGTRLSIL.